Given below is one T cell receptor (beta chain) in context. Its matching antigen is unknown. The CDR3 is made up of 15 amino acids. Sequencing was performed with immunoSEQ multiplex PCR; in TCRdb, only in-frame clones are kept and a portion is missing. The sample has about 130,000 clones, around 90% seen once. The data belong to a study of T cell responses to AZD1222 COVID-19 vaccine. Looking at the study overall: Pooling covered second doses at about 4 or about 12 weeks. Whole-study findings and limits: Sampled repertoires all dated from after the peak T cell response. Dominant CD4 TCR responses targeted spike regions 160-218 and 743-854.

Here the sequenced sample was peripheral blood, taken on day 0 of AZD1222 vaccination. The genes are TRBV12-1 and TRBJ2-7; TRBD1 reflects the table's D call only, with no check against the DNA. TRBV12-1 is deemed a pseudogene. The sequence was obtained from an adult in good health. CDR3 sequence reads: CASSAGRTDIYEQYF. In DNA form, the CDR3 reads TGTGCCAGCAGCGCCGGACGGACAGACATCTACGAGCAGTACTTC.